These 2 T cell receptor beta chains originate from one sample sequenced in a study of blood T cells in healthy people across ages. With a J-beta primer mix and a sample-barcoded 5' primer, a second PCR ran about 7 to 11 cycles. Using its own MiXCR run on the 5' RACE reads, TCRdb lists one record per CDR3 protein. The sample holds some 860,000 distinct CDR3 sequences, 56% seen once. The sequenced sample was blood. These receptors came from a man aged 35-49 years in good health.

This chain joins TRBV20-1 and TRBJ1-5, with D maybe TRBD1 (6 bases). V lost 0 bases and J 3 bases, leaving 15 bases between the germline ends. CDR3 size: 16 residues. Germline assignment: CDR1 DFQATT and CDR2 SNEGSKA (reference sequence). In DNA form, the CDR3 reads TGCAGTGCTAGAGATCAGACAGGCTTCTTCAATCAGCCCCAGCATTTT. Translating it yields CSARDQTGFFNQPQHF.

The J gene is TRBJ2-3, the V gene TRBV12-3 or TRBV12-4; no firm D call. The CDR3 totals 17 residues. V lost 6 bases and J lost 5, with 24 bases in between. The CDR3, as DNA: TGTGCCAGCAGCGTTTCCCCTTTGACACGCAAGGTAGATACGCAGTATTTT. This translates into CASSVSPLTRKVDTQYF.